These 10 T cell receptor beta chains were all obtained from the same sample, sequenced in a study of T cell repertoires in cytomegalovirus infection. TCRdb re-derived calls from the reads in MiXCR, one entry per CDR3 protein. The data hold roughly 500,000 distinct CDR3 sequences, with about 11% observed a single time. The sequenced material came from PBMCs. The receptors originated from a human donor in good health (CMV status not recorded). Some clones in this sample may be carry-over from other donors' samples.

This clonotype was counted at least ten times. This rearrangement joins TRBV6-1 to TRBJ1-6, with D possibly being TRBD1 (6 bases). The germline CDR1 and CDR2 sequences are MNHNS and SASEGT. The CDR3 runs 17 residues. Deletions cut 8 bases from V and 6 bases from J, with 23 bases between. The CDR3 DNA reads TGTGCCAGCCGTCTAAAGTGGGAACAGGGCCCTAATTCACCCCTCCACTTT. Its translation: CASRLKWEQGPNSPLHF.

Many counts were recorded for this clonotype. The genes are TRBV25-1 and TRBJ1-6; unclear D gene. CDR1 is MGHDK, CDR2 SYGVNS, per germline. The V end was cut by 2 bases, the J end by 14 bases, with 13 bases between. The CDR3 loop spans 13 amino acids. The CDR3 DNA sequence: TGTGCCAGCAGTGAAGGCCTGTGGGCGGCCCTCCACTTT. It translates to CASSEGLWAALHF.

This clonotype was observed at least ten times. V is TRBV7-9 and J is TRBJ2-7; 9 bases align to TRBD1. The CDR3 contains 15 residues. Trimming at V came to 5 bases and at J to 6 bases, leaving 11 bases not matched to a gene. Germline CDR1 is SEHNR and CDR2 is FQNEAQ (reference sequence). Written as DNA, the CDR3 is TGTGCCAGCAGCCCACTCCGGGACAGGGCCAGCGAGCAGTACTTC. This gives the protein CASSPLRDRASEQYF.

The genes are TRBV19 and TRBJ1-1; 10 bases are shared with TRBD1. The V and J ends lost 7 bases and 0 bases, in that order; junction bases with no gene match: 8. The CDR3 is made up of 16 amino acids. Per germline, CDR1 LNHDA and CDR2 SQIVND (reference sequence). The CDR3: CASNPGQGSMNTEAFF. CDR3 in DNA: TGTGCCAGTAATCCGGGACAGGGGTCCATGAACACTGAAGCTTTCTTT.

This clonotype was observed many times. This CDR3 is CASSLGQRMGETQYF. CDR3 nucleotide sequence: TGTGCCAGCAGCTTAGGCCAGCGAATGGGGGAGACCCAGTACTTC. V usage is TRBV7-2 and J usage is TRBJ2-5; D remains ambiguous. The CDR3 is made up of 15 amino acids. The V gene's germline CDR1 is SGHTA and CDR2 FQGNSA. Trimming stripped 1 base from V and 5 bases from J, with 14 bases between.

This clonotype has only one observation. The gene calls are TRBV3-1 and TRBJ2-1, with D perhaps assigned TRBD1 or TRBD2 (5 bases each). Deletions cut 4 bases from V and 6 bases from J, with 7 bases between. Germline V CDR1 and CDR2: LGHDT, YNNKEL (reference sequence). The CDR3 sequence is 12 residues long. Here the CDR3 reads CASSRGTNEQFF. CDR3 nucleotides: TGTGCCAGCAGCCGAGGGACCAATGAGCAGTTCTTC.

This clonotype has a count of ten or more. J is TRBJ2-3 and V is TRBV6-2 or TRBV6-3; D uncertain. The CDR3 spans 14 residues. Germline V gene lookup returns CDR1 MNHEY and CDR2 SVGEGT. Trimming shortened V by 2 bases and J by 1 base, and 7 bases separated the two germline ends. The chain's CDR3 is CASSYRIGTDTQYF. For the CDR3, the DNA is TGTGCCAGCAGTTACAGAATAGGCACAGATACGCAGTATTTT.

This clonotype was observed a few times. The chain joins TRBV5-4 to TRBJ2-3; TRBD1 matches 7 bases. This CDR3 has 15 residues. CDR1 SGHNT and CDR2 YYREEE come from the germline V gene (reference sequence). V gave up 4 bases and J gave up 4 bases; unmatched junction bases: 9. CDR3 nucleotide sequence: TGTGCCAGCAGCCCCCCGCGCCAGGGGGCAGATACGCAGTATTTT. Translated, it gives CASSPPRQGADTQYF.

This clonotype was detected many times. CDR3 amino acids: CASSLTGGGYEQYF. The DNA for the CDR3 is TGTGCCAGCAGTCTCACAGGGGGGGGGTACGAGCAGTACTTC. The chain recombines TRBV7-9 with TRBJ2-7; possibly TRBD1 for D (8 bases). There are 14 residues in the CDR3. Trimming stripped 6 bases from V and 4 bases from J, with 16 bases between. Per the germline V gene, CDR1 is SEHNR and CDR2 is FQNEAQ (reference sequence).

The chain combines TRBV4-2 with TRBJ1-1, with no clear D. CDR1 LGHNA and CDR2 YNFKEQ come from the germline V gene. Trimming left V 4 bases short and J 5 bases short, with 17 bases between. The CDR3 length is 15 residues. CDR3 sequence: CASSPGRARPTEAFF. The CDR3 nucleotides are TGTGCCAGCAGCCCAGGTAGGGCCAGGCCGACTGAAGCTTTCTTT.